The 14 T cell receptor beta chains presented below share a single source sample, sequenced in a study of PD-1 blockade in classical Hodgkin lymphoma. The method was immunoSEQ multiplex PCR; TCRdb's version includes in-frame clones alone and lacks a portion of them. The sample consists of roughly 90,000 clones, more than 80% of them appearing once. Every patient relapsed after autologous stem cell transplantation, and brentuximab vedotin exposure varied. The input for sequencing was peripheral blood mononuclear cells (PBMCs), taken before the second cycle of nivolumab. The receptors derive from a human donor with classical Hodgkin lymphoma.

This rearrangement joins TRBV11-2 to TRBJ2-2; TRBD2 is a possible D gene (5 bases). V lost 5 bases, J lost 4 bases, and 14 bases lay in between. This CDR3 comprises 15 residues. Germline V gene lookup returns CDR1 SGHAT and CDR2 FQNNGV. CDR3 nucleotides: TGTGCCAGCAGCACCCCCATAGGGAGCACCGGGGAGCTGTTTTTT. Amino acid sequence: CASSTPIGSTGELFF.

This chain joins TRBV4-2 and TRBJ1-2, with D possibly being TRBD1 (5 bases). The CDR3 totals 14 residues. Deletions cut 3 bases from V and 0 bases from J, with 8 bases between. Germline CDR1 reads LGHNA; CDR2 reads YNFKEQ. The CDR3, as DNA: TGTGCCAGCAGCCAGGGGGAGGCTAACTATGGCTACACCTTC. Translating gives CASSQGEANYGYTF.

The rearrangement joins TRBV28 to TRBJ2-5, with 8 bases that match TRBD2. CDR3 length equals 14 residues. Looked up from germline, CDR1 is MDHEN and CDR2 is SYDVKM. V lost 7 bases, J lost 2 bases, and 6 bases stayed unmatched. The CDR3 loop is CASMIPGGQETQYF. DNA for the CDR3: TGTGCCAGCATGATCCCGGGAGGGCAAGAGACCCAGTACTTC. Based on the CDR3 plus reference TRBV28 and TRBJ2-5, the full variable domain is DVKVTQSSRYLVKRTGEKVFLECVQDMDHENMFWYRQDPGLGLRLIYFSYDVKMKEKGDIPEGYSVSREKKERFSLILESASTNQTSMYLCASMIPGGQETQYFGPGTRLLVL.

The rearrangement joins TRBV9 to TRBJ1-1; TRBD1 matches at 8 bases. With V trimmed by 2 bases and J by 10 bases, 10 bases remained unmatched. The CDR3 has 14 residues. Looked up from germline, CDR1 is SGDLS and CDR2 is YYNGEE. In DNA form, the CDR3 reads TGTGCCAGCAGCGTTGGACAGGGAGGGCGAGTAGCTTTCTTT. Translating gives CASSVGQGGRVAFF.

The chain combines TRBV6-1 with TRBJ2-5; D unresolved. Deletions cut 6 bases from V and 2 bases from J, with 10 bases between. From germline, CDR1 is MNHNS and CDR2 SASEGT. The CDR3 sequence is 13 residues long. This CDR3 is CASRSIGQETQYF. For the CDR3, the DNA is TGTGCCAGCAGATCTATAGGTCAAGAGACCCAGTACTTC.

The gene calls are TRBV7-2 and TRBJ1-5; TRBD1 is a possible D gene (6 bases). Trimming shortened V by 5 bases and J by 9 bases, and 14 bases separated the two germline ends. The CDR3 sequence is 13 residues long. Germline V gene sequence: CDR1 SGHTA, CDR2 FQGNSA. In DNA, the CDR3 is TGTGCCAGCAGCCCAGACACCAGGGGGCCCCAGCATTTT. It specifies CASSPDTRGPQHF. The full variable domain, in which reference TRBV7-2 and TRBJ1-5 provide the parts outside the CDR3, is GAGVSQSPSNKVTEKGKDVELRCDPISGHTALYWYRQSLGQGLEFLIYFQGNSAPDKSGLPSDRFSAERTGGSVSTLTIQRTQQEDSAVYLCASSPDTRGPQHFGDGTRLSIL.

This clone was counted once. The chain joins TRBV28 to TRBJ2-5; 12 bases align to TRBD2. Germline V gives CDR1 MDHEN, CDR2 SYDVKM. This CDR3 spans 15 amino acids. V was clipped by 8 bases and J by 2 bases; unmatched bases: 6. The CDR3 is CASDRTSGTQETQYF. CDR3 DNA sequence: TGTGCCAGCGATCGGACTAGCGGGACACAAGAGACCCAGTACTTC.

The V call is TRBV2, the J call TRBJ1-1; D possibly corresponds to TRBD1 (5 bases). V lost 4 bases to trimming and J lost 3 bases, with 9 bases between them. CDR1 and CDR2 from the germline V gene are SNHLY and FYNNEI. This CDR3 is 13 amino acids long. CDR3 nucleotides: TGTGCCAGCAGTGTAGGGGCGGACACTGAAGCTTTCTTT. Protein sequence: CASSVGADTEAFF.

This rearrangement joins TRBV28 to TRBJ2-1; 7 bases are shared with TRBD1. V lost 5 bases to trimming and J lost 0 bases; unmatched junction nucleotides: 4. The CDR3 loop spans 15 amino acids. The germline CDR1 and CDR2 sequences are MDHEN and SYDVKM. The CDR3 reads CASSPPGGSYNEQFF. CDR3 coding DNA: TGTGCCAGCAGTCCTCCAGGGGGCTCCTACAATGAGCAGTTCTTC.

The chain uses TRBV7-2 and TRBJ1-1; 7 positions agree with TRBD1. Germline CDR1 reads SGHTA; CDR2 reads FQGNSA. V lost 3 bases, J lost 1 base, and 2 bases stayed unmatched. The CDR3 runs 14 residues. The chain's CDR3 is CASSLHRGNTEAFF. The CDR3, as DNA: TGTGCCAGCAGCTTGCACAGGGGGAACACTGAAGCTTTCTTT.

The chain is built from TRBV19 and TRBJ1-5; D may be TRBD1 (5 bases). The CDR3 runs to 14 residues. Germline CDR1 reads LNHDA; CDR2 reads SQIVND (reference sequence). V dropped 5 bases and J dropped 8 bases, with 16 bases sitting between them. The CDR3 spells CASSWDGPFEPQHF. CDR3 bases: TGTGCCAGTAGTTGGGACGGTCCATTTGAGCCCCAGCATTTT.

The V call is TRBV6-1, the J call TRBJ2-7; 8 nucleotides line up with TRBD1. The V segment lost 6 bases and the J segment 2 bases; nucleotides outside the gene matches: 6. CDR1 is MNHNS and CDR2 is SASEGT in the germline V gene. The CDR3 runs 14 residues. In DNA, the CDR3 is TGTGCCAGCAGCTCCGGGACAGGCCCCTACGAGCAGTACTTC. It translates to CASSSGTGPYEQYF.

The chain employs TRBV5-3 and TRBJ1-3; maybe TRBD1 (5 bases). TRBV5-3 is known as an ORF, though its function is uncertain. V was trimmed by 8 bases and J by 2 bases, leaving 14 bases between them. The length of the CDR3 is 14 residues. CDR3 amino acids: CASNEGPPGNTIYF. The DNA of the CDR3 is TGTGCCAGCAACGAGGGGCCCCCTGGAAACACCATATATTTT.

The V and J genes are TRBV5-1 and TRBJ1-1, with D hard to call. Looked up from germline, CDR1 is SGHRS and CDR2 is YFSETQ. The CDR3 is 14 residues long. V lost 1 base to trimming and J lost 2 bases, with 9 bases between them. CDR3 residues: CASSLFGRNTEAFF. For the CDR3, the DNA is TGCGCCAGCAGCTTGTTTGGACGAAACACTGAAGCTTTCTTT.